This TCR beta chain was sequenced in a study of CD8 T cells in ankylosing spondylitis. Whole-study results and caveats: As reported, disease-linked clones showed significant enrichment in matched ankylosing spondylitis synovial fluid. Blood from ankylosing spondylitis patients appeared to carry a characteristic eight-variant TCR beta motif.

Each CDR3 protein is one row after TCRdb ran MiXCR on the 5' RACE reads. This table holds 700,000 to 850,000 distinct CDR3 sequences, 10% to 15% found once. In its sample, this clonotype was seen a few times. Its cognate antigen is unknown. The CDR3 totals 14 residues. Germline lookup yields CDR1 DFQATT and CDR2 SNEGSKA (reference sequence). The sequenced material came from blood, either unsorted or a sorted T cell fraction (not recorded which). This TCR derives from a male donor with ankylosing spondylitis. The chain carries TRBV20-1 and TRBJ2-3, with D unresolved. This chain's CDR3 is CSATISVGADTQYF. CDR3 in DNA: TGCAGCGCCACAATCTCGGTCGGCGCAGATACGCAGTATTTT.